Listed below are T cell receptor beta chains from one sample, sequenced in a study of blood T cells in healthy people across ages. Each CDR3 protein gets one entry after TCRdb re-called the 5' RACE reads with MiXCR. The sample lists 1.5 million to 2 million distinct CDR3 sequences, about 30% occurring once. The sample was blood. The source is a woman aged 30 to 39 in good health. CDR3s include the opening cysteine and the closing phenylalanine or tryptophan. Fields, in order: V gene, CDR3 length, J gene, CDR3 protein.

TRBV5-4	13	TRBJ2-1	CASGLAGKNEQFF
TRBV28	14	TRBJ2-1	CASSGASSYNEQFF
TRBV6-2/TRBV6-3	13	TRBJ2-7	CASNRDGSQPQYF
TRBV7-2	17	TRBJ1-2	CASSLVFAGQGAGGYTF
TRBV20-1	18	TRBJ2-7	CSARDHLRPGTKWDEQYF
TRBV10-3	14	TRBJ2-4	CAISDDRGENIQYF
TRBV11-1	12	TRBJ1-1	CASSYTQGDAFF
TRBV6-5	19	TRBJ2-1	CASSYPTMGSGGAGNEQFF
TRBV25-1	14	TRBJ2-1	CATEDPRSYNEQFF
TRBV5-1	12	TRBJ2-7	CASSDKAREQYF
TRBV2	15	TRBJ2-2	CASSSLISSSGELFF
TRBV7-2	15	TRBJ2-5	CASSLPGSLDKTQYF
TRBV24-1	13	TRBJ1-2	CATSEAGGVGYTF
TRBV20-1	15	TRBJ1-5	CSAEIQGPSNQPQHF
TRBV6-1	15	TRBJ2-1	CASRTGTGRNSEQFF
TRBV19	13	TRBJ1-1	CASSISWSTEAFF
TRBV9	16	TRBJ2-5	CASSVGRTGRQETQYF
TRBV4-3	14	TRBJ1-6	CASSPRRVDSPPHF
TRBV5-6	15	TRBJ2-7	CASRSTGTGTYEQYF
TRBV5-4	16	TRBJ2-5	CASSLATSGSEETQYF
TRBV6-5	14	TRBJ2-3	CASRYSSGKDTQYF
TRBV6-2/TRBV6-3	20	TRBJ2-6	CASSTPQFQGGFSGANVLTF
TRBV6-1	14	TRBJ2-2	CASSTGGGIGELFF
TRBV6-2/TRBV6-3	13	TRBJ2-7	CASSSRHLYEQYF
TRBV5-5	18	TRBJ2-6	CASTLWDTKVAGANVLTF
TRBV4-1	15	TRBJ1-2	CASSPEPREEYGYTF
TRBV7-2	15	TRBJ2-3	CASSLEAGGTDTQYF
TRBV5-8	13	TRBJ1-6	CASSSRTNSPLHF
TRBV4-1	14	TRBJ1-2	CASSHPDGADGYTF
TRBV10-3	13	TRBJ2-5	CAISETTGDTQYF
TRBV9	15	TRBJ1-4	CASSTGGQGGEKLFF
TRBV29-1	16	TRBJ2-7	CSVDGRRGGPSYEQYF
TRBV20-1	15	TRBJ2-1	CSVTTSGRTVNEQFF
TRBV28	15	TRBJ1-6	CASRPGGSYNSPLHF
TRBV7-2	16	TRBJ2-3	CASSSSGTPGRDTQYF
TRBV28	12	TRBJ1-2	CASVTGNYGYTF